What follows is one T cell receptor (beta chain) and its context. Its antigen remains unidentified. The sample holds no much larger clone one base away, and base qualities are not on file. The immunoSEQ Assay, a bias-controlled multiplex PCR, was used to amplify TCRbeta CDR3 regions from genomic DNA. Per the authors' processing: Within the assay, amplification of reference gene primers was used to estimate how many nucleated cells each sample contained. Sequence reads were collapsed and filtered to measure the absolute abundance of every unique TCRbeta CDR3 rearrangement. Productive Simpson clonality was computed per sample as the square root of Simpson's diversity index over productive rearrangements. What TCRdb holds here is the immuneACCESS table cut down to in-frame rearrangements. Part of the clones is not present; checked against another copy, under half of the missing clones reflect an unresolved V gene, and the others are unexplained. V, J and clone size derive from that table, while D and trimming were established from the DNA sequence. The sample has 88,000 or so clones on record, 65% to 90% of them singletons. Around 4.1% of the sample rests with the top ten.

These data belong to a study of blood T cell repertoires in COVID-19 (dated by TCRdb to 2018 to 2021). Background for the entire study: The collaborator samples originated in the United States, Italy and Spain and spanned the acute and convalescent phases of COVID-19. Samples were obtained from the ongoing ImmuneRACE study (first 160 participants) and from about 1,300 subjects provided by 6 global collaborators. Nearly every sample came with metadata listing a de-identified subject ID, COVID-19 status, age in years and sex. Deeply sampled blood TCRbeta repertoires from subjects exposed to, actively infected with, or recovered from COVID-19 were included in the dataset. HLA class I and class II types, where available, came from metadata supplied by the sample provider rather than from assay-based typing. The prospective study material was composed of cDNA or gDNA derived from T cells, B-cell-depleted T cells, or PBMCs. The repertoires were made available in a free public database intended to serve as a resource for research on the immune response to SARS-CoV-2. On the study overall, not on this receptor specifically: How much clinical and demographic metadata was included differed by source and by participant, and the metadata was provided uncurated.

Whole blood was collected in K2EDTA tubes by collaborating institutions according to the institutions' own protocols. For TCRbeta analysis, collaborator samples were shipped as frozen whole blood, as isolated PBMCs, or as DNA extracted from either sample type. Taken from the germline V gene, the CDR1 and CDR2 loops are SGDLS and YYNGEE. Inclusive of the bounding cysteine and phenylalanine, the CDR3 is 15 residues long. The read is trimmed to its CDR3 DNA, 45 bases read in frame from base 1. V loses 0 bases at its end and J loses 6 bases; junction bases beyond the gene matches: 4. The sample comprised peripheral blood. Recombination linked TRBV9 to TRBJ2-1; TRBD2 agrees with 9 junctional bases. This TCR was recovered from a man in his sixties with acute or convalescent COVID-19. The CDR3 amino acid sequence is: CASSVGLAGPNEQFF. The DNA is as follows: TGTGCCAGCAGCGTAGGGCTAGCGGGGCCCAATGAGCAGTTCTTC.